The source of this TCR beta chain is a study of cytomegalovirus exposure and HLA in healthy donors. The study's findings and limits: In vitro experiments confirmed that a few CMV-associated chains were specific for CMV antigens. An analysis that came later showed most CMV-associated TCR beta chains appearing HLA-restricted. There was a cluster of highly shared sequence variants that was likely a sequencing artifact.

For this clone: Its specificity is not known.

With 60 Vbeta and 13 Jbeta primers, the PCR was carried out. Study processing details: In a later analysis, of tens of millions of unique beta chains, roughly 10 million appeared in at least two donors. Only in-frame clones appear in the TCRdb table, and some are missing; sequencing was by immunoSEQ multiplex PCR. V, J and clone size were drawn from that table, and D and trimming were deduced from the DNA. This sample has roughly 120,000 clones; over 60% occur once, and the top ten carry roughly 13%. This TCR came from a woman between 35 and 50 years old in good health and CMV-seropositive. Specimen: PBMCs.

The CDR3 here is CASSLGDTGGTDTQYF. In DNA form, the CDR3 reads TGCGCCAGCAGCTTGGGAGACACCGGAGGGACAGATACGCAGTATTTT. The chain uses TRBV5-1 and TRBJ2-3; D may be TRBD2 (6 bases). The CDR3 consists of 16 residues. The germline V and J ends were trimmed by 0 bases and 3 bases, with 14 bases remaining between them. CDR1 SGHRS and CDR2 YFSETQ come from the germline V gene.